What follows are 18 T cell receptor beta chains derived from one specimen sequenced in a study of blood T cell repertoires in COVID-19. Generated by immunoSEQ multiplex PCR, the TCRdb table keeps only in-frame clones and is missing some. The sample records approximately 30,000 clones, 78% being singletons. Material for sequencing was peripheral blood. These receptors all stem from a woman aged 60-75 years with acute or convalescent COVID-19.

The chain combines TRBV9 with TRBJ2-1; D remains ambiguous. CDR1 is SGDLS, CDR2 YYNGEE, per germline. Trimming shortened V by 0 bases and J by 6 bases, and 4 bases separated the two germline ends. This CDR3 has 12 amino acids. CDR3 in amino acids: CASSVGSNEQFF. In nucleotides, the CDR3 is TGTGCCAGCAGCGTAGGTAGCAATGAGCAGTTCTTC.

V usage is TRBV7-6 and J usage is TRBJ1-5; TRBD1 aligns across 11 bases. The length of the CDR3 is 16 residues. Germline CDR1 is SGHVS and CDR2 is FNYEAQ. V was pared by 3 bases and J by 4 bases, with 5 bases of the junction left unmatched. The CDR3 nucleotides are TGTGCCAGCAGCTTGAACCGGGACAGGGGGAATCAGCCCCAGCATTTT. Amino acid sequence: CASSLNRDRGNQPQHF.

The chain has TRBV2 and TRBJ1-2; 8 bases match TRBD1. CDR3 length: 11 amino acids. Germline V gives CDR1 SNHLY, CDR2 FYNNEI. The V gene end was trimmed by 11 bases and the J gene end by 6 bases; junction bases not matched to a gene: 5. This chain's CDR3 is CAEDREDGYTF. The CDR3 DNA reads TGTGCCGAGGACAGGGAGGATGGCTACACCTTC.

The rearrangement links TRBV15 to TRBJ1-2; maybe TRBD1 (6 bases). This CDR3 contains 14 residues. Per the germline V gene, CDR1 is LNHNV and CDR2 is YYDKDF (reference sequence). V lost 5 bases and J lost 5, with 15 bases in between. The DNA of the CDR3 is TGTGCCACCAGCGTGAACAGGGTATCGTATGGCTACACCTTC. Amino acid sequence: CATSVNRVSYGYTF.

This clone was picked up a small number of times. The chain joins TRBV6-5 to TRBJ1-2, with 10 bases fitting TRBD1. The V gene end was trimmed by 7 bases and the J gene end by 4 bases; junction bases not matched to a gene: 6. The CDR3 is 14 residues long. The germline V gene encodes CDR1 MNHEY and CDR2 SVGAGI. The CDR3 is CASTDRGLGYGYTF. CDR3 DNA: TGTGCCAGCACGGACAGGGGGTTGGGCTATGGCTACACCTTC.

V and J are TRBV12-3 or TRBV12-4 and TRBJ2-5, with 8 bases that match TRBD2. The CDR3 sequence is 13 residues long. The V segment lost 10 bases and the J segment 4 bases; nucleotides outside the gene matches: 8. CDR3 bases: TGTGCCACCGGGACTAGTTGGGGAGAGACCCAGTACTTC. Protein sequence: CATGTSWGETQYF.

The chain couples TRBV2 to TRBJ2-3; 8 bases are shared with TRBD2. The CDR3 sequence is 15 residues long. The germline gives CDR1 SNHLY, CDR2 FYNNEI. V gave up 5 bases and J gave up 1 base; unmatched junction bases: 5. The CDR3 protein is CASSLSGARTDTQYF. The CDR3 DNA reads TGTGCCAGCAGTCTTAGCGGGGCTCGCACAGATACGCAGTATTTT.

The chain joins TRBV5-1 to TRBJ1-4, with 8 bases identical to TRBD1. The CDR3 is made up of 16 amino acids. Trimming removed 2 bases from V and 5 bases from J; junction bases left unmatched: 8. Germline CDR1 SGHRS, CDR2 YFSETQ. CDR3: CASSFLGQGLNEKLFF. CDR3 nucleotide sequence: TGCGCCAGCAGCTTTCTAGGACAGGGCTTGAATGAAAAACTGTTTTTT.

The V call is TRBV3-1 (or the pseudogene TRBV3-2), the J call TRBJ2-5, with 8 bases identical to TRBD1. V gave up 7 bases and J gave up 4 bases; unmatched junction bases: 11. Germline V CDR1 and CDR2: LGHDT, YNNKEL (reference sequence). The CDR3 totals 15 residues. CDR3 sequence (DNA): TGTGCCAGCACCATTGAACAGGGGGTTGGAGAGACCCAGTACTTC. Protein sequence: CASTIEQGVGETQYF.

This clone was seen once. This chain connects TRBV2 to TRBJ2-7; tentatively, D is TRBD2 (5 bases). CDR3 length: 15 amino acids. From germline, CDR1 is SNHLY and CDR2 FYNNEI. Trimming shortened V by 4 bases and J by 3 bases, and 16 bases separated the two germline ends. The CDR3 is CASSGALAEGYEQYF. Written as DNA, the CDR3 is TGTGCCAGCAGTGGGGCCCTAGCAGAGGGCTACGAGCAGTACTTC.

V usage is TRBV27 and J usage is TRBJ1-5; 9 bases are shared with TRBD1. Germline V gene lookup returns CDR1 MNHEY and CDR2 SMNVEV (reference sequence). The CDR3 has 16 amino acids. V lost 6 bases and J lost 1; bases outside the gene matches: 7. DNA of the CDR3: TGTGCCAGCAGACTAACAGGGGGCAGGAGCAATCAGCCCCAGCATTTT. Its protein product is CASRLTGGRSNQPQHF.

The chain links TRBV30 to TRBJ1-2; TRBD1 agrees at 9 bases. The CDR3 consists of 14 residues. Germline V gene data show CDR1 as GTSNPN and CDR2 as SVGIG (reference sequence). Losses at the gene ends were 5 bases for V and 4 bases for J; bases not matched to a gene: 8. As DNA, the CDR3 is TGTGCCTGGGATTACAGGGGGCGAACCTATGGCTACACCTTC. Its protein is CAWDYRGRTYGYTF.

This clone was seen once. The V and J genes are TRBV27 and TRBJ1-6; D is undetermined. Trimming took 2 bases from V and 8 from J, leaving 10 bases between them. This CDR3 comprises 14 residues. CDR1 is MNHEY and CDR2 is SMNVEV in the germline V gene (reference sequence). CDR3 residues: CASSLRRKDSPLHF. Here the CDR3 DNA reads TGTGCCAGCAGTTTACGGCGGAAAGATTCACCCCTCCACTTT.

The CDR3 loop reads CASTPNGGDNTGELFF. The CDR3 DNA sequence: TGTGCCAGCACCCCCAATGGGGGGGATAACACCGGGGAGCTGTTTTTT. This chain uses TRBV6-4 with TRBJ2-2, with 7 bases fitting TRBD2. Germline V gene lookup returns CDR1 MRHNA and CDR2 SNTAGT. This CDR3 spans 16 amino acids. Unmatched junction bases numbered 10, after V lost 7 bases and J lost 2 bases.

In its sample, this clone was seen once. CDR3 nucleotide sequence: TGTGCCAGCAGCAAAAATCAGGGTCTCGGTAATGAAAAACTGTTTTTT. Protein: CASSKNQGLGNEKLFF. The chain has TRBV28 and TRBJ1-4; perhaps TRBD1 as D (5 bases). The CDR3 spans 16 residues. Looked up from germline, CDR1 is MDHEN and CDR2 is SYDVKM. Trimming cost V 6 bases and J 4 bases, with 18 bases left between them.

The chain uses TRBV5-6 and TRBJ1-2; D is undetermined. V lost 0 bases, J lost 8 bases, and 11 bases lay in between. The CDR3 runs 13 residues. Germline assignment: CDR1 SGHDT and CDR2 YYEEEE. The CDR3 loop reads CASSLDVEGGYTF. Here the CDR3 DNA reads TGTGCCAGCAGCTTGGACGTGGAGGGCGGCTACACCTTC.

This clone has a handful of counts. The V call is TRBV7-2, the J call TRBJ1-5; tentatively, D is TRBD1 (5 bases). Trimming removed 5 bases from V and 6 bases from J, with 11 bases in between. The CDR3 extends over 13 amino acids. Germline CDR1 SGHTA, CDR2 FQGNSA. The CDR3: CASSPQGGQPQHF. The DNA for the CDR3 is TGTGCCAGCAGCCCCCAGGGTGGTCAGCCCCAGCATTTT.

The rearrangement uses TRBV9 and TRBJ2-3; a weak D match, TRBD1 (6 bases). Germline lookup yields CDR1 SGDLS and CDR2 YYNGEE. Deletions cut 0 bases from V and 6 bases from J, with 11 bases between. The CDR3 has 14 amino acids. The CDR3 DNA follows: TGTGCCAGCAGCGTAGATCAGGGGCGGGATACGCAGTATTTT. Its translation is CASSVDQGRDTQYF.